The 18 T cell receptor beta chains below were found in one sample sequenced in a study of blood T cell repertoires in COVID-19. Libraries were prepared by immunoSEQ multiplex PCR; TCRdb keeps only in-frame clonotypes and omits some of them. Among over 70,000 clones listed, more than 75% were seen once. Input material: peripheral blood. The receptor source for this set is a man between 60 and 75 years old with COVID-19, enrolled during active disease.

The chain links TRBV7-9 to TRBJ1-1; D not certain. CDR1 and CDR2 (germline): SEHNR, FQNEAQ (reference sequence). Trimming shortened V by 2 bases and J by 2 bases, and 6 bases separated the two germline ends. The CDR3 length is 13 residues. DNA of the CDR3: TGTGCCAGCAGCTTAATCCCAAACACTGAAGCTTTCTTT. Its translation is CASSLIPNTEAFF.

The genes are TRBV7-2 and TRBJ2-7; 10 positions match TRBD2. Germline trimming cut 5 bases from V and 0 bases from J; bases unmatched to any gene: 4. This CDR3 is 15 amino acids long. Germline CDR1 is SGHTA and CDR2 is FQGNSA. CDR3 protein: CASSTTSGNSYEQYF. CDR3 coding DNA: TGTGCCAGCAGCACTACTAGCGGGAACTCCTACGAGCAGTACTTC. Based on the CDR3 plus reference TRBV7-2 and TRBJ2-7, the full variable domain is GAGVSQSPSNKVTEKGKDVELRCDPISGHTALYWYRQSLGQGLEFLIYFQGNSAPDKSGLPSDRFSAERTGGSVSTLTIQRTQQEDSAVYLCASSTTSGNSYEQYFGPGTRLTVT.

This clone was detected only once. This chain joins TRBV4-2 and TRBJ1-3, with D perhaps TRBD1 (5 bases). CDR1 LGHNA and CDR2 YNFKEQ come from the germline V gene. The CDR3 extends over 16 amino acids. Deletions cut 0 bases from V and 2 bases from J, with 11 bases between. The CDR3 nucleotides are TGTGCCAGCAGCCAAGACACCTCGGACACTGGAAACACCATATATTTT. This encodes CASSQDTSDTGNTIYF.

This sequence joins TRBV3-1 (or the pseudogene TRBV3-2) and TRBJ2-7; 11 bases fit TRBD2. The germline V gene encodes CDR1 LGHDT and CDR2 YNNKEL (reference sequence). The CDR3 extends over 14 amino acids. After removal of 3 bases from V and 7 bases from J, the junction contained 5 bases not matched to a gene. CDR3 amino acids: CASSHSGGAGEQYF. DNA of the CDR3: TGTGCCAGCAGCCATAGCGGGGGGGCGGGTGAGCAGTACTTC.

This chain links TRBV10-1 with TRBJ2-3; D is ambiguous. In germline, CDR1 is WNHNN, CDR2 SYGVQD (reference sequence). There are 12 residues in the CDR3. The V gene lost 3 bases and the J gene lost 7 bases, with 8 bases spanning the gap. The CDR3 sequence: CASSDLTNTQYF. CDR3 bases: TGCGCCAGCAGTGACCTCACTAATACGCAGTATTTT.

The rearrangement links TRBV6-5 to TRBJ2-2; 9 nucleotides match TRBD1. Germline V lookup: CDR1 MNHEY, CDR2 SVGAGI. The CDR3 consists of 15 residues. Trimming cost V 6 bases and J 6 bases; bases outside gene matches: 8. CDR3 coding DNA: TGTGCCAGCAGCTCTTCGGACAGGGGATCCGGGGAGCTGTTTTTT. Encoded protein: CASSSSDRGSGELFF.

The V call is TRBV4-2, the J call TRBJ2-7, with 9 bases aligning to TRBD1. CDR1 and CDR2 from the germline V gene are LGHNA and YNFKEQ. V shed 0 bases, J shed 3 bases, and the junction held 18 bases outside the gene matches. This CDR3 is built from 20 residues. The CDR3 DNA follows: TGTGCCAGCAGCCAAGAGGCGCCGGGACAGGGAGCCCCTACTTACTACGAGCAGTACTTC. Translated, it gives CASSQEAPGQGAPTYYEQYF.

This chain links TRBV5-1 with TRBJ2-3, with 8 bases aligning to TRBD2. The trim removed 4 bases at V and 4 bases at J, leaving 8 bases unmatched. The CDR3 contains 15 residues. Germline V gene sequence: CDR1 SGHRS, CDR2 YFSETQ. The CDR3 DNA reads as TGCGCCAGCAGCCCGGCTGCGGGGGGACCAGATACGCAGTATTTT. As protein: CASSPAAGGPDTQYF.

The J gene is TRBJ1-5, the V gene TRBV18; 9 positions agree with TRBD1. The CDR3 length is 16 residues. Germline V CDR1 and CDR2: KGHSH, LQKENI. V was clipped by 4 bases and J by 7 bases; unmatched bases: 11. The CDR3 coding sequence is TGTGCCAGCTCACTGGGACAGGGAGGTAACGGGCAGCCCCAGCATTTT. Protein product: CASSLGQGGNGQPQHF.

This chain connects TRBV3-1 (or the pseudogene TRBV3-2) to TRBJ1-2, with 7 bases fitting TRBD1. Germline-derived CDR1 and CDR2 are LGHDT and YNNKEL (reference sequence). Trimming took 4 bases from V and 8 from J; bases not matched to a gene: 10. The CDR3 totals 14 residues. The CDR3 loop reads CASSLDRDGLGYTF. As DNA, the CDR3 is TGTGCCAGCAGCCTCGACAGGGATGGTTTAGGCTACACCTTC.

This chain joins TRBV24-1 and TRBJ2-1, with 9 bases fitting TRBD2. Trimming at V came to 3 bases and at J to 5 bases, leaving 7 bases not matched to a gene. Germline CDR1 reads KGHDR; CDR2 reads SFDVKD. The CDR3 covers 16 residues. The CDR3 DNA sequence: TGTGCCACCAGTGATGCGAGCGGGAGGAAGGACAATGAGCAGTTCTTC. It encodes CATSDASGRKDNEQFF.

The table lists this clone with a few counts. The V gene is TRBV7-3, the J gene TRBJ1-3; 11 bases are a match to TRBD1. Germline V gives CDR1 SGHTA, CDR2 FQGTGA. The ends lost 5 bases at V and 3 bases at J; junction bases unmatched: 6. CDR3 size: 16 residues. This CDR3 reads CASSPGQGAVGNTIYF. The CDR3 nucleotides read TGTGCCAGCAGCCCAGGACAGGGGGCGGTTGGAAACACCATATATTTT. Drawing the rest from reference TRBV7-3 and TRBJ1-3, the complete variable domain is GAGVSQTPSNKVTEKGKYVELRCDPISGHTALYWYRQSLGQGPEFLIYFQGTGAADDSGLPNDRFFAVRPEGSVSTLKIQRTERGDSAVYLCASSPGQGAVGNTIYFGEGSWLTVV.

This sequence joins TRBV11-1 and TRBJ2-2, with 8 bases identical to TRBD2. V was clipped by 5 bases and J by 1 base; unmatched bases: 6. The CDR3 has 16 residues. CDR1 is SGHAT, CDR2 FQDESV, per germline (reference sequence). Here the CDR3 reads CASSPGLAGNTGELFF. The CDR3 bases are TGTGCCAGCAGCCCCGGGCTAGCGGGGAACACCGGGGAGCTGTTTTTT.

A single count supports this clone. V usage is TRBV5-1 and J usage is TRBJ2-1; possibly TRBD2 for D (6 bases). The CDR3 is made up of 15 amino acids. Germline assignment: CDR1 SGHRS and CDR2 YFSETQ. V lost 4 bases and J lost 10, with 21 bases in between. The CDR3 nucleotides are TGCGCCAGCAGCCCAACTAGCCTAGTTGAAATGGAGCAGTTCTTC. Translated, it gives CASSPTSLVEMEQFF.

This clone was found once. This sequence joins TRBV2 and TRBJ1-4, with D perhaps TRBD1 (5 bases). This CDR3 is built from 14 residues. V was pared by 4 bases and J by 4 bases, with 10 bases between. Germline assignment: CDR1 SNHLY and CDR2 FYNNEI. CDR3 sequence reads: CASSVDRNNEKLFF. Here the CDR3 DNA reads TGTGCCAGCAGTGTAGACAGAAATAATGAAAAACTGTTTTTT.

The chain combines TRBV19 with TRBJ2-7; D remains unclear. V lost 1 base and J 1 base, leaving 11 bases between the germline ends. The CDR3 totals 15 residues. Looked up from germline, CDR1 is LNHDA and CDR2 is SQIVND (reference sequence). The CDR3 DNA sequence: TGTGCCAGTAGTATAGTGTATGGGCCGTCCTACGAGCAGTACTTC. Translation gives CASSIVYGPSYEQYF.

CDR3 in DNA: TGTGCCAGCTCACCAAACCCCCAGTCGAAGACACAGTATTCACCCCTCCACTTT. Protein product: CASSPNPQSKTQYSPLHF. This chain uses TRBV18 with TRBJ1-6, with D uncertain. This CDR3 spans 18 amino acids. Deletions cut 2 bases from V and 8 bases from J, with 22 bases between. In germline, CDR1 is KGHSH, CDR2 LQKENI.

This chain uses TRBV6-5 with TRBJ1-1; TRBD1 matches at 10 bases. J was trimmed by 5 bases and V by 4 bases; bases with no gene match: 10. The CDR3 has 16 amino acids. Looked up from germline, CDR1 is MNHEY and CDR2 is SVGAGI. DNA of the CDR3: TGTGCCAGCAGTTTCCTCCCGGGACAGGGGACGACTGAAGCTTTCTTT. Amino acid sequence: CASSFLPGQGTTEAFF.